This TCR beta chain was recovered during a study of T cell responses to AZD1222 COVID-19 vaccine. Comments on this clone: No antigen is known for it.

The CDR3 extends over 11 amino acids. Germline values: CDR1 GTSNPN, CDR2 SVGIG (reference sequence). V gave up 0 bases and J gave up 4 bases, with 1 base separating them. Findings and limits, study-wide: Nearly half of unique spike-specific TCRs reportedly avoided B.1.351 and B.1.1.7 mutated regions. The breadth and depth of Spike-specific TCRs increased once two AZD1222 doses had been given. Sampling captured repertoires only after the peak T cell response.

The method was immunoSEQ multiplex PCR; TCRdb's version includes in-frame clones alone and lacks a portion of them. The table records 110,000 to 150,000 clones, roughly 90% of them present only once. This sequence originates from an adult in good health. The specimen was peripheral blood, collected on day 0 of AZD1222 vaccination. J is TRBJ1-3 and V is TRBV30; D gene ambiguous. CDR3 DNA: TGTGCCTGGAGTGTGGGAAACACCATATATTTT. Its translation is CAWSVGNTIYF.